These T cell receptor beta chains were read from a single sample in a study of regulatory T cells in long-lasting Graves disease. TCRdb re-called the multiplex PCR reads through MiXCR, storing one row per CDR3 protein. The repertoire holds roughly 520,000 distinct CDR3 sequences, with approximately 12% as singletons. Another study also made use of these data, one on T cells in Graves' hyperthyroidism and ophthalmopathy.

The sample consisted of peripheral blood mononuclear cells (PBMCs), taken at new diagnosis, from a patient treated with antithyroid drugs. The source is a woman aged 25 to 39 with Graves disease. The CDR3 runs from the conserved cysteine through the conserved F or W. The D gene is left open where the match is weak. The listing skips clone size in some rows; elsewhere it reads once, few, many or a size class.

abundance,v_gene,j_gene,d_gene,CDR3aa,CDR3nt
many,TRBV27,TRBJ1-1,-,CASSLFRVSVTEAFF,TGTGCCAGCAGTTTATTTAGGGTCTCCGTCACTGAAGCTTTCTTT
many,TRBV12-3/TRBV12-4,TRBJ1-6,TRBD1,CASKTSDRANSPLHF,TGTGCCAGCAAAACCTCAGACAGGGCGAATTCACCCCTCCACTTT
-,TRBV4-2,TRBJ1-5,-,CASSQGIGQPQHF,TGTGCCAGCAGCCAAGGAATTGGTCAGCCCCAGCATTTT
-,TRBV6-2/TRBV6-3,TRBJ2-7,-,CASSYSFQSYEQYF,TGTGCCAGCAGTTACTCGTTCCAGTCCTACGAGCAGTACTTC
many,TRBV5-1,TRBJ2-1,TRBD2,CASSSISGRASGSYNEQFF,TGCGCCAGCAGCTCCATAAGCGGGAGGGCCTCTGGGTCCTACAATGAGCAGTTCTTC
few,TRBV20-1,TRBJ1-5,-,CSAWTDSNQPQHF,TGCAGTGCTTGGACGGATAGCAATCAGCCCCAGCATTTT
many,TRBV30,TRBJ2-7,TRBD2,CAWSRMLAGGLAEQYF,TGTGCCTGGAGCCGTATGCTAGCGGGAGGGCTCGCCGAGCAGTACTTC
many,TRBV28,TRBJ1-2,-,CASERAYGYTF,TGTGCCAGCGAGAGAGCCTATGGCTACACCTTC
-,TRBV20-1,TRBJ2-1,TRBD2,CSARPLAAYNGQFF,TGCAGTGCTAGACCCCTAGCGGCCTACAATGGGCAGTTCTTC
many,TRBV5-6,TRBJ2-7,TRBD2,CASSRLAVSSYEQYF,TGTGCCAGCAGCCGACTAGCGGTAAGCTCCTACGAGCAGTACTTC
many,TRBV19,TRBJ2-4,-,CASSRDGSSIQYF,TGTGCCAGTAGTAGAGATGGCTCTTCCATTCAGTACTTC
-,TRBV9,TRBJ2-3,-,CASSVDGGGSTDTQYF,TGTGCCAGCAGCGTAGACGGAGGGGGGAGCACAGATACGCAGTATTTT
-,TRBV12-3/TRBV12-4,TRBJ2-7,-,CASSLRPGYEQYF,TGTGCCAGCAGTTTACGCCCAGGCTACGAGCAGTACTTC
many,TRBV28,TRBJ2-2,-,CASSSGTPNTGELFF,TGTGCCAGCAGCTCCGGGACCCCTAACACCGGGGAGCTGTTTTTT
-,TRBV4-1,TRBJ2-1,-,CASSQGATGLVYNEQFF,TGCGCCAGCAGCCAAGGGGCTACGGGGCTCGTATACAATGAGCAGTTCTTC
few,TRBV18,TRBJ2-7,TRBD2,CASSGGTIYEQYF,TGTGCCAGCTCCGGGGGGACGATCTACGAGCAGTACTTC
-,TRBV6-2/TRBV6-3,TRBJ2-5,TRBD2,CASSGLAGGWWETQYF,TGTGCCAGCAGTGGACTAGCGGGAGGTTGGTGGGAGACCCAGTACTTC
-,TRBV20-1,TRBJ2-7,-,CSATNQGTYEQYF,TGCAGTGCAACTAACCAGGGGACCTACGAGCAGTACTTC
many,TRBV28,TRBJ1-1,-,CASSARWTEAFF,TGTGCCAGCAGCGCCCGGTGGACTGAAGCTTTCTTT
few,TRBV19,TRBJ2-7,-,CASSYRWDYEQYF,TGTGCCAGTAGTTACAGGTGGGACTACGAGCAGTACTTC
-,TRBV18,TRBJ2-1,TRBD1,CASSPPTGGYNEQFF,TGTGCCAGCTCACCACCTACAGGGGGCTACAATGAGCAGTTCTTC
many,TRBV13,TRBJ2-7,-,CASSHRAGTYEQYF,TGTGCCAGCAGCCATAGGGCGGGAACCTACGAGCAGTACTTC